This record concerns one TCR beta chain sequence. These data are taken from a study of cytomegalovirus exposure and HLA in healthy donors. Both 60 Vbeta primers and 13 Jbeta primers went into the PCR. Repertoires were generated with immunoSEQ multiplex PCR, while TCRdb's copy carries only in-frame clones and drops some. Found here are about 150,000 clones, 65% to 85% of them singletons; the top ten hold around 7.1%. The source material was PBMCs. The source of this sequence is a woman aged 40 to 49 in good health and CMV-seropositive.

For the CDR3, the DNA is TGTGCCAGTAGCCAATATGGAGGGACAGGGGGTTTACCCCTAAGGGGTGGCTACACCTTC. Amino acids: CASSQYGGTGGLPLRGGYTF. The chain couples TRBV19 to TRBJ1-2; 11 bases are shared with TRBD1. Germline CDR1 reads LNHDA; CDR2 reads SQIVND (reference sequence). The CDR3 totals 20 residues. With 6 bases clipped from V and 7 bases from J, the junction kept 25 bases outside the gene matches.